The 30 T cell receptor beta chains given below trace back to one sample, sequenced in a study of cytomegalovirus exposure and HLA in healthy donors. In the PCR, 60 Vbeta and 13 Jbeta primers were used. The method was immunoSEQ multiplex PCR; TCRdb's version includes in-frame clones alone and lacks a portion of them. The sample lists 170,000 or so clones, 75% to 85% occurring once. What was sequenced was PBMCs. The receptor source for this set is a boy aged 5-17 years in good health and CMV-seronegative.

In DNA, the CDR3 is TGTGCCAGTAGTATCCGCGGGAGGGCCGACAATGAGCAGTTCTTC. Translation gives CASSIRGRADNEQFF. The chain employs TRBV19 and TRBJ2-1; 9 bases fit TRBD2. The V gene end was trimmed by 3 bases and the J gene end by 5 bases; junction bases not matched to a gene: 5. Germline V gives CDR1 LNHDA, CDR2 SQIVND (reference sequence). This CDR3 has 15 amino acids.

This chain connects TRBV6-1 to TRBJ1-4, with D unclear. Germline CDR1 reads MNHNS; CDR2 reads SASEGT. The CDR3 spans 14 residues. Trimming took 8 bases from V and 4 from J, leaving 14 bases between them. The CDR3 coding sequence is TGTGCCAGCTCCCCGTGGCGGAATAATGAAAAACTGTTTTTT. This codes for CASSPWRNNEKLFF.

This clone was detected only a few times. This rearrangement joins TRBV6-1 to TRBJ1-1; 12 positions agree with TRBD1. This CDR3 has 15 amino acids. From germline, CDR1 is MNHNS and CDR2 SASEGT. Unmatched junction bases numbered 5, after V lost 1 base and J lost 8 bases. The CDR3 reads CASSEGDRGPGEAFF. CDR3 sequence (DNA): TGTGCCAGCAGTGAAGGGGACAGGGGGCCGGGGGAAGCTTTCTTT.

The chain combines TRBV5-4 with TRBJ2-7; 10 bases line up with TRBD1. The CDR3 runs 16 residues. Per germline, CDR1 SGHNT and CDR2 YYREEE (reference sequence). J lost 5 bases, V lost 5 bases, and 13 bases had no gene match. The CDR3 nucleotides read TGTGCCAGCAGATCGACCGCGGGACAGGGGACCCACGAGCAGTACTTC. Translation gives CASRSTAGQGTHEQYF.

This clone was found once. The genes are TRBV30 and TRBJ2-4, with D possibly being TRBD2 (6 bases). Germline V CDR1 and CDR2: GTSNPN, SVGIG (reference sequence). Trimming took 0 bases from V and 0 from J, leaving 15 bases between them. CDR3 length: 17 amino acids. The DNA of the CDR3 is TGTGCCTGGAGTGTTAGGAGGGAAACCCTAGCCAAAAACATTCAGTACTTC. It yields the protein CAWSVRRETLAKNIQYF.

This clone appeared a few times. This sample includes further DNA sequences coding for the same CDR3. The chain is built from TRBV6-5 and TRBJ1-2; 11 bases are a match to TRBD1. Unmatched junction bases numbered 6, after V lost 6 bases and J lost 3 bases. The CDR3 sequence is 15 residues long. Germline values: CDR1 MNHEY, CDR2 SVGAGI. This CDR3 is CASSRPGQGDYGYTF. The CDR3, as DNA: TGTGCCAGCAGCAGGCCGGGACAGGGGGACTATGGCTACACCTTC.

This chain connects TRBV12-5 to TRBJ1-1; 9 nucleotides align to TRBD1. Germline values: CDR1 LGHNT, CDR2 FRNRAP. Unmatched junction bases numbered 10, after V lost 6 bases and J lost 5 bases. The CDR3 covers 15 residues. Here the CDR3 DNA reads TGTGCTAGTGGACCAGGACAGGGGCGGATTACTGAAGCTTTCTTT. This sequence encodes CASGPGQGRITEAFF.

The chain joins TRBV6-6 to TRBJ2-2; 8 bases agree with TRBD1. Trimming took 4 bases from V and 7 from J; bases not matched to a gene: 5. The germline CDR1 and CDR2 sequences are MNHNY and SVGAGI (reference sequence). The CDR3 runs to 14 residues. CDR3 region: CASSSGGAGGELFF. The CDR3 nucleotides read TGTGCCAGCAGTTCAGGGGGCGCGGGCGGGGAGCTGTTTTTT.

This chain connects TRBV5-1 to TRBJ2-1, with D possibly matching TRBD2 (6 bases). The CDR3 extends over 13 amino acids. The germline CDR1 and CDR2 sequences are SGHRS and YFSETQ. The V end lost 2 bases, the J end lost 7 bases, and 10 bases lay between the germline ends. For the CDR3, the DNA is TGCGCCAGCAGCTTTGGCGGGGTTAATGAGCAGTTCTTC. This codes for CASSFGGVNEQFF.

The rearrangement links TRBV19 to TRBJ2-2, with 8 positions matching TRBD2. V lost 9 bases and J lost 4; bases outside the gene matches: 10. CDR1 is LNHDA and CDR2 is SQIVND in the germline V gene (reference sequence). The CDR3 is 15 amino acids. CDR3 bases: TGTGCCAGCCGAACCCGGGAGGGCCCCACCGGGGAGCTGTTTTTT. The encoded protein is CASRTREGPTGELFF.

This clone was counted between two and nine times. The CDR3 sequence: CASSRGFGNYGYTF. The DNA for the CDR3 is TGTGCCAGCAGTAGAGGCTTCGGGAACTATGGCTACACCTTC. The rearrangement joins TRBV27 to TRBJ1-2; D unclear. Trimming left V 5 bases short and J 2 bases short, with 12 bases between. The germline V gene has CDR1 MNHEY and CDR2 SMNVEV (reference sequence). The CDR3 has 14 residues.

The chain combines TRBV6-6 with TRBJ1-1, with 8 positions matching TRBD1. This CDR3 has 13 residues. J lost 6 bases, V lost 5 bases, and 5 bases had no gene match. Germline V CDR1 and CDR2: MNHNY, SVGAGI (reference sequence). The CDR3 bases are TGTGCCAGCAGTCAGGGGGCATCGTCTGAAGCTTTCTTT. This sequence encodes CASSQGASSEAFF.

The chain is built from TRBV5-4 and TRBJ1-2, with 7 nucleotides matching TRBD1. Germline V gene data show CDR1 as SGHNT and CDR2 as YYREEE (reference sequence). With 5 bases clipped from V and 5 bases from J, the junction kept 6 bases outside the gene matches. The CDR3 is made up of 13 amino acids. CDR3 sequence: CASRSGTDYGYTF. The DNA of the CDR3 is TGTGCCAGCAGATCCGGGACAGATTATGGCTACACCTTC.

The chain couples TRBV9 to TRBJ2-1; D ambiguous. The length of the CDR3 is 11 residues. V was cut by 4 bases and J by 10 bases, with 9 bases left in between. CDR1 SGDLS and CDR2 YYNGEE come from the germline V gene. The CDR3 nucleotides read TGTGCCAGCAGCCTTGAACTAGAGCAGTTCTTC. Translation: CASSLELEQFF. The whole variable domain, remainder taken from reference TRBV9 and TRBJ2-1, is DSGVTQTPKHLITATGQRVTLRCSPRSGDLSVYWYQQSLDQGLQFLIQYYNGEERAKGNILERFSAQQFPDLHSELNLSSLELGDSALYFCASSLELEQFFGPGTRLTVL.

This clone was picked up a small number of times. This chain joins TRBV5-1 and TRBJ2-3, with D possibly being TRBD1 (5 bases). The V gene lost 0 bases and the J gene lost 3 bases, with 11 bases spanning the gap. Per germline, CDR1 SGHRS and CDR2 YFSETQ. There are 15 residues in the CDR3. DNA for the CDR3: TGCGCCAGCAGCTTGGTTAGGACACCAACAGATACGCAGTATTTT. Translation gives CASSLVRTPTDTQYF.

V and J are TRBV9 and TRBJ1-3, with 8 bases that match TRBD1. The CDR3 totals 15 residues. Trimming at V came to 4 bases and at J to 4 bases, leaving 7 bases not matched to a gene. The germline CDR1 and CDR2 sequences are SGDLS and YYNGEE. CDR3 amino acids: CASSPRTGLGNTIYF. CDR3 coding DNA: TGTGCCAGCAGCCCGAGGACAGGGCTGGGAAACACCATATATTTT.

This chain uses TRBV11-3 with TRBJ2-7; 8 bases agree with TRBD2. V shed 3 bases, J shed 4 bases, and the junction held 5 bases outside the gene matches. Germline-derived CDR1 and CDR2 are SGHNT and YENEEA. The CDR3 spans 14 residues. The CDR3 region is CASSFQRERYEQYF. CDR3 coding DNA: TGTGCCAGCAGCTTCCAGCGGGAGAGGTACGAGCAGTACTTC.

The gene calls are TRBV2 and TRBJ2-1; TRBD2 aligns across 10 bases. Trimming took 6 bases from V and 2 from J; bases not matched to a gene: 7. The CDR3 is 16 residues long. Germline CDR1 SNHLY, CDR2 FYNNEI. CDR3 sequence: CASSFLSGGPYNEQFF. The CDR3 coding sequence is TGTGCCAGCAGCTTTCTTAGCGGGGGGCCCTACAATGAGCAGTTCTTC.

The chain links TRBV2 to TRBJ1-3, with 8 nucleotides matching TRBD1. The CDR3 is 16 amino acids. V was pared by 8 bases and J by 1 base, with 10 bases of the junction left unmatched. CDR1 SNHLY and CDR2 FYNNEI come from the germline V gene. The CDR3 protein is CASLRQGAASGNTIYF. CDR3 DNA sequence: TGTGCCAGCTTAAGGCAGGGGGCTGCGTCTGGAAACACCATATATTTT.

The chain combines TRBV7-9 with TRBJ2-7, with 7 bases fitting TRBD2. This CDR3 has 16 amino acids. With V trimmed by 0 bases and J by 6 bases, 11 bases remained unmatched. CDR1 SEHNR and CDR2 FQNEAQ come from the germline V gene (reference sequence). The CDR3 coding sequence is TGTGCCAGCAGCTTAGCGGGCAGCGGGAAGGGCTTCGAGCAGTACTTC. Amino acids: CASSLAGSGKGFEQYF. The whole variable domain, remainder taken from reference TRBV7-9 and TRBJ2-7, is DTGVSQNPRHKITKRGQNVTFRCDPISEHNRLYWYRQTLGQGPEFLTYFQNEAQLEKSRLLSDRFSAERPKGSFSTLEIQRTEQGDSAMYLCASSLAGSGKGFEQYFGPGTRLTVT.

The CDR3 sequence is CASSPAGTGGGNEQFF. CDR3 DNA: TGTGCCAGCAGTCCGGCCGGGACAGGGGGAGGCAATGAGCAGTTCTTC. The J gene is TRBJ2-1, the V gene TRBV6-6, with 11 bases that match TRBD1. There are 16 residues in the CDR3. V shed 5 bases and J 6 bases; nucleotides not matched to a gene: 9. The germline CDR1 and CDR2 sequences are MNHNY and SVGAGI (reference sequence).

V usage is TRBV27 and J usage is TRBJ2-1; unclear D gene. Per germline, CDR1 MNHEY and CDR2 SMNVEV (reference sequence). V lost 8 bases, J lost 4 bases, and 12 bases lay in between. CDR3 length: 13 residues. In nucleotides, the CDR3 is TGTGCCAGCGGTTACTCTGTATACAATGAGCAGTTCTTC. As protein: CASGYSVYNEQFF.

CDR3 DNA sequence: TGTGCCAGCAGCCAGACTAATAACAATGAGCAGTTCTTC. Its protein product is CASSQTNNNEQFF. The chain is built from TRBV7-8 and TRBJ2-1; D perhaps matches TRBD2 (5 bases). The CDR3 extends over 13 amino acids. Looked up from germline, CDR1 is SGHVS and CDR2 is FQNEAQ. Trimming stripped 5 bases from V and 5 bases from J, with 10 bases between. The whole variable domain, remainder taken from reference TRBV7-8 and TRBJ2-1, is GAGVSQSPRYKVAKRGQDVALRCDPISGHVSLFWYQQALGQGPEFLTYFQNEAQLDKSGLPSDRFFAERPEGSVSTLKIQRTQQEDSAVYLCASSQTNNNEQFFGPGTRLTVL.

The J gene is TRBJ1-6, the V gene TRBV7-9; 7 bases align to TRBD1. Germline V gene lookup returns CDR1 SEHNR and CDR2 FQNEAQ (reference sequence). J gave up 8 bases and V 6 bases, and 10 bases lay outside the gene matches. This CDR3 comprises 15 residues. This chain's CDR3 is CASSNFGTADSPLHF. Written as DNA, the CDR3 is TGTGCCAGCAGTAATTTTGGGACAGCCGATTCACCCCTCCACTTT.

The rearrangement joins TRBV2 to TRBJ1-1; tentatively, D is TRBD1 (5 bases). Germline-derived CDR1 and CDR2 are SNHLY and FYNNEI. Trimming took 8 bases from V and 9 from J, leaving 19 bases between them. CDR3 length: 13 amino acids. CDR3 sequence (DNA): TGTGCCAGCGAGCGGGGGGGAGGACGGCAAGCTTTCTTT. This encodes CASERGGGRQAFF.

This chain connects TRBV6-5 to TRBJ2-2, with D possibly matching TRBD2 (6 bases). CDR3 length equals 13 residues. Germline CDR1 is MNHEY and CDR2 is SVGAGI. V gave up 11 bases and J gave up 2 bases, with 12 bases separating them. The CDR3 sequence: CARGALNTGELFF. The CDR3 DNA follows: TGTGCCCGCGGGGCTTTAAACACCGGGGAGCTGTTTTTT.

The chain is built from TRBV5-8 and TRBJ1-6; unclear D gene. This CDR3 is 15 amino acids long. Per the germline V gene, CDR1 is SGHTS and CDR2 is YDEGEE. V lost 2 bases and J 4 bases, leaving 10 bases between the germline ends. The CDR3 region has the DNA TGTGCCAGCAGCTTTCGGGTCCTATATAATTCACCCCTCCACTTT. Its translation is CASSFRVLYNSPLHF. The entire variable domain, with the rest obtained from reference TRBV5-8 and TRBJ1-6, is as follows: EAGVTQSPTHLIKTRGQQATLRCSPISGHTSVYWYQQALGLGLQFLLWYDEGEERNRGNFPPRFSGRQFPNYSSELNVNALELEDSALYLCASSFRVLYNSPLHFGNGTRLTVT.

The CDR3 region is CASSLGAGGNYEQYF. Here the CDR3 DNA reads TGCGCCAGCAGCTTGGGCGCGGGAGGGAATTACGAGCAGTACTTC. The chain recombines TRBV5-1 with TRBJ2-7, with 9 bases matching TRBD2. The junction had 5 bases not matched to a gene; V was cut back by 0 bases and J by 4 bases. The CDR3 length is 15 residues. Germline CDR1 reads SGHRS; CDR2 reads YFSETQ.

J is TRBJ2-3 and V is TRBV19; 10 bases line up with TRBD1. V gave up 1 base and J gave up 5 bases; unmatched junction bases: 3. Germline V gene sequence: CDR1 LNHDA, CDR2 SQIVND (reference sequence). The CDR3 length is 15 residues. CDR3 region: CASSIGDRGRDTQYF. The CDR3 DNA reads TGTGCCAGTAGTATAGGGGACAGGGGTCGAGATACGCAGTATTTT.

The chain's CDR3 is CASSDLERSYNSPLHF. CDR3 sequence (DNA): TGTGCCAGTAGTGACCTTGAGCGCTCCTATAATTCACCCCTCCACTTT. The chain employs TRBV19 and TRBJ1-6; D gene uncertain. Trimming took 5 bases from V and 0 from J, leaving 11 bases between them. The germline CDR1 and CDR2 sequences are LNHDA and SQIVND (reference sequence). This CDR3 is 16 amino acids long.